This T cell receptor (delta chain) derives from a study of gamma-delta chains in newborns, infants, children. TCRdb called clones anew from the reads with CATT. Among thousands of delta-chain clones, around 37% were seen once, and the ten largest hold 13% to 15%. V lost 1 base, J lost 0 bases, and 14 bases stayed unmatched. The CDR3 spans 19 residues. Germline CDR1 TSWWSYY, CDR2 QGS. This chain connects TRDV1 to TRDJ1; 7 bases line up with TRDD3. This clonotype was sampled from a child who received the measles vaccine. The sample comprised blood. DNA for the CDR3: TGTGCTCTTGGGGAACAGTACGGTCTGGGGGTTTTGTACACCGATAAACTCATCTTT. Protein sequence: CALGEQYGLGVLYTDKLIF.